The 14 T cell receptor beta chains below come from one sample, sequenced in a study of technical replicates of blood from four donors. Method: immunoSEQ multiplex PCR; TCRdb's copy keeps in-frame clones and lacks some. The data hold tens of thousands of clones, with nearly 96% observed a single time. The sample taken for sequencing was T cells isolated from PBMCs. These receptor sequences come from a human donor in good health.

This sequence joins TRBV7-9 and TRBJ2-7; tentatively, D is TRBD2 (6 bases). This CDR3 spans 12 amino acids. The V end lost 5 bases, the J end lost 6 bases, and 11 bases lay between the germline ends. The germline gives CDR1 SEHNR, CDR2 FQNEAQ (reference sequence). Here the CDR3 reads CASSPGGAEQYF. For the CDR3, the DNA is TGTGCCAGCAGCCCGGGCGGGGCCGAGCAGTACTTC.

In its sample, this clone was seen once. The rearrangement joins TRBV28 to TRBJ1-4; maybe TRBD1 (5 bases). The CDR3 contains 15 residues. In germline, CDR1 is MDHEN, CDR2 SYDVKM. V was shortened by 1 base and J by 8 bases, with 14 bases between the two germline ends. DNA of the CDR3: TGTGCCAGCAGTTTATTCGGCAGGGTGCCCGAAAAACTGTTTTTT. Encoded protein: CASSLFGRVPEKLFF.

The genes are TRBV27 and TRBJ2-1, with TRBD2 identical over 9 bases. Trimming took 5 bases from V and 0 from J; bases not matched to a gene: 5. CDR1 and CDR2 from the germline V gene are MNHEY and SMNVEV (reference sequence). The CDR3 runs 16 residues. The CDR3 spells CASSPLAGSSYNEQFF. CDR3 nucleotides: TGTGCCAGCAGTCCGCTAGCGGGGAGCTCCTACAATGAGCAGTTCTTC.

V gene TRBV9 combines with J gene TRBJ1-1; D gene ambiguous. CDR1 is SGDLS, CDR2 YYNGEE, per germline. The CDR3 extends over 13 amino acids. V was cut by 1 base and J by 1 base, with 5 bases left in between. The DNA of the CDR3 is TGTGCCAGCAGCGTACAAGCGAACACTGAAGCTTTCTTT. This codes for CASSVQANTEAFF. Filled out from reference TRBV9 and TRBJ1-1, the complete variable domain reads DSGVTQTPKHLITATGQRVTLRCSPRSGDLSVYWYQQSLDQGLQFLIQYYNGEERAKGNILERFSAQQFPDLHSELNLSSLELGDSALYFCASSVQANTEAFFGQGTRLTVV.

In this sample, this clone turned up once. The chain links TRBV12-5 to TRBJ2-7, with a tentative D call TRBD1 (5 bases). Germline lookup yields CDR1 LGHNT and CDR2 FRNRAP. Trimming cost V 0 bases and J 5 bases, with 14 bases left between them. This CDR3 has 15 residues. In nucleotides, the CDR3 is TGTGCTAGTGGTTTGGTTCAGGGTGGGGCAGACGAGCAGTACTTC. Translated: CASGLVQGGADEQYF.

The V call is TRBV30, the J call TRBJ1-1, with D uncertain. This CDR3 region has 13 residues. Trimming took off 3 bases at V and 7 bases at J, with 15 bases between the two ends. Germline lookup yields CDR1 GTSNPN and CDR2 SVGIG (reference sequence). Here the CDR3 reads CAWSRLPSGEAFF. The CDR3 DNA reads as TGTGCCTGGAGCCGTCTGCCCAGCGGTGAAGCTTTCTTT. Full variable domain (rest looked up from reference TRBV30 and TRBJ1-1): SQTIHQWPATLVQPVGSPLSLECTVEGTSNPNLYWYRQAAGRGLQLLFYSVGIGQISSEVPQNLSASRPQDRQFILSSKKLLLSDSGFYLCAWSRLPSGEAFFGQGTRLTVV.

This clone was recorded once. Other DNA sequences in this sample translate to the same CDR3. This chain connects TRBV18 to TRBJ1-2, with D hard to call. V lost 3 bases and J lost 2, with 7 bases in between. CDR1 KGHSH and CDR2 LQKENI come from the germline V gene. The CDR3 totals 13 residues. CDR3 in amino acids: CASSPSENYGYTF. The CDR3 DNA reads TGTGCCAGCTCACCCTCGGAGAACTATGGCTACACCTTC. Full variable domain (rest looked up from reference TRBV18 and TRBJ1-2): NAGVMQNPRHLVRRRGQEARLRCSPMKGHSHVYWYRQLPEEGLKFMVYLQKENIIDESGMPKERFSAEFPKEGPSILRIQQVVRGDSAAYFCASSPSENYGYTFGSGTRLTVV.

The gene calls are TRBV30 and TRBJ1-4; tentatively, D is TRBD1 (6 bases). With 3 bases removed from V and 0 bases from J, the gap between germline ends came to 17 bases. Germline CDR1 and CDR2: GTSNPN and SVGIG (reference sequence). This CDR3 spans 17 amino acids. CDR3: CAWSQGVWTATNEKLFF. The CDR3 DNA sequence: TGTGCCTGGAGCCAAGGGGTTTGGACAGCAACTAATGAAAAACTGTTTTTT.

The V and J genes are TRBV6-5 and TRBJ1-1; D remains ambiguous. The V end was cut by 7 bases, the J end by 4 bases, with 10 bases between. The CDR3 spans 12 residues. From germline, CDR1 is MNHEY and CDR2 SVGAGI. The CDR3, as DNA: TGTGCCAGCAAGACGGGAGGCACTGAAGCTTTCTTT. Protein product: CASKTGGTEAFF.

V and J are TRBV15 and TRBJ2-7; 11 nucleotides align to TRBD2. The V gene's germline CDR1 is LNHNV and CDR2 YYDKDF (reference sequence). V was clipped by 3 bases and J by 6 bases; unmatched bases: 10. The CDR3 extends over 16 amino acids. The CDR3 DNA reads TGTGCCACCAGCAGCCCTCCTAGCGGGAGGACGGTCGAGCAGTACTTC. Its protein product is CATSSPPSGRTVEQYF.

The chain carries TRBV19 and TRBJ2-3; the match to TRBD1 covers 7 bases. The junction had 12 bases not matched to a gene; V was cut back by 5 bases and J by 4 bases. This CDR3 is 16 amino acids long. Germline V gene sequence: CDR1 LNHDA, CDR2 SQIVND (reference sequence). The CDR3 spells CASSPPLQGWPDTQYF. DNA of the CDR3: TGTGCCAGTAGTCCGCCCTTACAGGGGTGGCCAGATACGCAGTATTTT. Filled out from reference TRBV19 and TRBJ2-3, the complete variable domain reads DGGITQSPKYLFRKEGQNVTLSCEQNLNHDAMYWYRQDPGQGLRLIYYSQIVNDFQKGDIAEGYSVSREKKESFPLTVTSAQKNPTAFYLCASSPPLQGWPDTQYFGPGTRLTVL.

The chain links TRBV7-9 to TRBJ2-3; possibly TRBD2 for D (6 bases). CDR3 length: 12 amino acids. The germline V gene encodes CDR1 SEHNR and CDR2 FQNEAQ (reference sequence). V lost 5 bases, J lost 10 bases, and 13 bases lay in between. The CDR3 here is CASSPSGWAQYF. CDR3 nucleotides: TGTGCCAGCAGCCCAAGCGGGTGGGCGCAGTATTTT.

The genes are TRBV5-4 and TRBJ1-1, with D perhaps matching TRBD1 (6 bases). Trimming removed 4 bases from V and 1 base from J, with 8 bases in between. This CDR3 has 13 amino acids. CDR1 and CDR2 from the germline V gene are SGHNT and YYREEE (reference sequence). CDR3 bases: TGTGCCAGCAGCGTGACAGGGAACACTGAAGCTTTCTTT. This translates into CASSVTGNTEAFF.

This chain joins TRBV5-1 and TRBJ2-7, with a tentative D call TRBD2 (6 bases). This CDR3 has 15 amino acids. The V gene lost 2 bases and the J gene lost 0 bases, with 12 bases spanning the gap. CDR1 and CDR2 from the germline V gene are SGHRS and YFSETQ. The CDR3 nucleotides read TGCGCCAGCAGCTTTAATAGCGGTACCTCCTACGAGCAGTACTTC. Its translation is CASSFNSGTSYEQYF.